The TCR beta chain under discussion was sequenced for a study of blood T cells in healthy people across ages (dated by TCRdb to between 2014 and 2017). Study-wide context: Template switching captured roughly one uniquely barcoded TCR beta cDNA molecule per two T cells in model experiments. To track age-related changes in TCR beta repertoire diversity, the study relied on deep sequencing normalized with unique cDNA molecular identifiers. The donors were divided into four age groups: young (average around 16 years), middle-aged (around 41), aged (under 70) and long-lived (about 80). Two additional independent replicas of 1 million unique cDNA reads from the same blood draw were analyzed for two donors (one aged 18 to 30 and one aged 80 or older). The paper's findings and limits, for the study overall: Because donor CMV infection status was unknown, age-related changes in expanded clonotypes were potentially confounded. As age increased, observed TCR beta diversity per million T cells dropped in a roughly linear way, and a significant reduction was already evident by age roughly 40. Bulk unsorted PBMC profiling prevented conclusive comparison of naive and antigen-experienced compartments. Estimates of total diversity based on one million sequenced T cells were regarded as lower bounds and as underestimates. The long-lived group showed more naive CD4+ T cells, fewer expanded clones and increased TCR diversity than the aged group, suggesting age selection. There was a strong correlation between observed TCR beta diversity and the percentage of naive T cells measured by flow cytometry.

The 39 donors, aged roughly 6 to 95 years, were systemically healthy Caucasian individuals from Russia. Each donor gave 8 to 10 milliliters of peripheral blood, collected into EDTA-treated Vacutainer tubes. PBMCs were isolated by Ficoll-Paque density-gradient centrifugation, with at least 6 million obtained per sample. Total RNA was extracted from PBMCs with Trizol reagent, with at least 6 micrograms obtained per sample. For every donor, flow cytometry on a PBMC aliquot measured the percentage of naive CD45RAhigh/CD27high T cells. Turning to this clonotype: There is no known antigen for this receptor. The sample holds no much larger clone one base away, and base qualities are not on file.

The CDR3 numbers 12 residues from cysteine through phenylalanine. Of the read, only the CDR3 DNA is kept; its 36 bases are in frame from base 1. V sheds 8 bases and J sheds 11 bases, leaving 18 bases between their ends. Libraries were constructed by 5' RACE. Sequencing was carried out with an Illumina HiSeq 2500. A second PCR of roughly 7 to 11 cycles was performed with a sample-barcoded 5' primer and a J-beta primer mix. Each TCR beta cDNA molecule received a unique molecular identifier from a template-switch 5' adaptor carrying 12 random nucleotides. Each sample yielded at least 2.5 million CDR3-containing paired-end reads. The Mint cDNA synthesis kit, primed by a TRBC-specific oligonucleotide, was used to synthesize first-strand cDNA from all RNA. Following uracil-DNA glycosylase treatment, a first 18-cycle PCR with universal primers M1SS and BC2_uni_R was performed on all cDNA. For the original study's pipeline: Each sample was normalized by randomly selecting 1 million high-quality reads, each carrying a distinct molecular identifier. Instead of being binned into consensus sequences, reads that shared molecular identifiers were thrown out. MiTCR, set to a Q25 quality threshold and the strictest error-elimination algorithm, was used for CDR3 identification, clonotype clustering and error correction. A nonparametric unseen species model with Euler transformation was used to estimate a lower bound on total TCR beta diversity. Through fastp at Q25 and MiXCR, TCRdb rebuilt clones from the public reads, retaining in-frame beta chains. Under each unique CDR3 protein, matching rows form one entry showing the most common genes and DNA. The V and J calls, along with clone size, are taken from TCRdb and not from the paper's own processing. In this sample the table shows approximately 780,000 distinct CDR3 sequences, 20% to 30% of which occur a single time. Around 2.9% of the sample is in the top ten clones.

This same sample was also taken into another study, of T cells of mothers and their children. The second study's authors report: Nine systemically healthy Caucasian individuals, comprising three mothers and their six children, were included as donors. cDNA synthesis used all of the extracted RNA, with approximately 1.4 ug of RNA in each 15 ul reaction. Sample barcodes and 2-4 random nucleotides were added via the M1S primer in the second PCR. Each mother yielded over 8.5 million TCR beta CDR3 reads and each child roughly 3.1 million reads. In both related and unrelated pairs, thymic selection shapes the output of TCR recombination in a similar way, with inherited differences having only a minor effect. Related mother-child pairs always showed normalized repertoire overlap that was slightly higher than in unrelated mother-child pairs, though the difference was never significant. Persistent microchimeric T cell clones were not detected, at a sensitivity of about 99 clones per million clonotypes. Deep NGS was used in the study to compare the TCR beta repertoires of mothers and children and to look for features that separate related mother-child pairs from unrelated individuals. Mothers averaged roughly 36 +/- 4 years of age and children averaged roughly 10 +/- 4 years. After adapter ligation was performed with NEBNext reagents, the libraries were sequenced on an Illumina HiSeq 2000 with 100+100 nt paired-end reads. To prevent cross-contamination, the mother and child libraries were prepared a month apart and were sequenced in separate runs. For each donor, somewhere between about 450,000 and 2,100,000 distinct TCR beta clonotypes were identified. Naive TCR beta clonotypes were estimated from low-frequency clonotypes matched to each donor's FACS-determined naive share, without sorting.

The TCR was taken from a boy aged 10-17 years in good health. The sample consisted of blood. Recombination linked TRBV12-3 or TRBV12-4 to TRBJ2-5, with the identity of the D gene unclear. The CDR3 corresponds to CASSSGDLEQYF. The DNA reads as follows: TGTGCCAGCTCAAGTGGGGATCTGGAGCAGTACTTC.